One sample yielded the 32 T cell receptor beta chains listed below, sequenced in a study of shared clonotypes between healthy human individuals. Only in-frame clones appear in the TCRdb table, and some are missing; sequencing was by immunoSEQ multiplex PCR. Of about 1.5 million clones listed, around 98% are singletons. The specimen sequenced was naive CD4+ T cells sorted from blood. Described subset: CD45RA+ positively selected. These receptors were collected from a young man in good health.

This clone occurred once. V is TRBV5-4 and J is TRBJ2-2; D call uncertain. The germline CDR1 and CDR2 sequences are SGHNT and YYREEE (reference sequence). V was clipped by 0 bases and J by 5 bases, with 11 bases between them. The CDR3 loop spans 15 amino acids. CDR3 amino acids: CASSLEGPRTGELFF. CDR3 sequence (DNA): TGTGCCAGCAGCTTGGAAGGGCCCCGGACCGGGGAGCTGTTTTTT.

This rearrangement joins TRBV28 to TRBJ2-7, with 13 positions matching TRBD2. The CDR3 contains 17 residues. Germline CDR1 reads MDHEN; CDR2 reads SYDVKM. V lost 6 bases, J lost 2 bases, and 10 bases stayed unmatched. The CDR3 protein is CASRLRTSGGWTYEQYF. As DNA, the CDR3 is TGTGCCAGCAGGCTACGGACTAGCGGGGGTTGGACCTACGAGCAGTACTTC.

V gene TRBV5-8 combines with J gene TRBJ2-5; D might be TRBD1 (7 bases). The CDR3 runs to 16 residues. Germline V gene lookup returns CDR1 SGHTS and CDR2 YDEGEE. V was trimmed by 1 base and J by 3 bases, leaving 16 bases between them. The CDR3 sequence: CASSLPAGTAKETQYF. DNA of the CDR3: TGTGCCAGCAGCTTGCCCGCGGGGACAGCCAAAGAGACCCAGTACTTC.

The gene calls are TRBV2 and TRBJ1-5, with unresolved D. Germline CDR1 SNHLY, CDR2 FYNNEI. Trimming cost V 0 bases and J 7 bases, with 7 bases left between them. The CDR3 extends over 13 amino acids. The CDR3 nucleotides read TGTGCCAGCAGTGAAGCAGGGAACCAGCCCCAGCATTTT. Encoded protein: CASSEAGNQPQHF.

The genes are TRBV7-2 and TRBJ2-1; no definite D call. Germline V gives CDR1 SGHTA, CDR2 FQGNSA. The V gene lost 5 bases and the J gene lost 2 bases, with 16 bases spanning the gap. The CDR3 has 16 residues. The CDR3 spells CASSARIPGPYNEQFF. Written as DNA, the CDR3 is TGTGCCAGCAGCGCCAGGATCCCAGGCCCCTACAATGAGCAGTTCTTC.

V and J are TRBV28 and TRBJ2-7; perhaps TRBD2 as D (6 bases). Trimming stripped 7 bases from V and 3 bases from J, with 22 bases between. Germline V gene sequence: CDR1 MDHEN, CDR2 SYDVKM. This CDR3 region has 16 residues. The CDR3 loop is CASTLPGRTNYYEQYF. In nucleotides, the CDR3 is TGTGCCAGCACCTTACCGGGGAGGACTAACTACTACGAGCAGTACTTC.

The chain employs TRBV5-1 and TRBJ2-3; 13 bases fit TRBD2. This CDR3 comprises 17 residues. Germline loops: CDR1 SGHRS, CDR2 YFSETQ. With 2 bases clipped from V and 2 bases from J, the junction kept 5 bases outside the gene matches. CDR3 DNA sequence: TGCGCCAGCAGCTTTGGGACTAGCGGGACCTTCACAGATACGCAGTATTTT. As protein: CASSFGTSGTFTDTQYF.

The chain carries TRBV28 and TRBJ2-1, with 9 nucleotides matching TRBD2. The germline V gene encodes CDR1 MDHEN and CDR2 SYDVKM. This CDR3 spans 14 amino acids. With 8 bases clipped from V and 6 bases from J, the junction kept 8 bases outside the gene matches. This chain's CDR3 is CASRGREGRNEQFF. The CDR3 bases are TGTGCCAGCCGGGGGCGGGAGGGCCGCAATGAGCAGTTCTTC. Together with reference TRBV28 and TRBJ2-1, the CDR3 gives the full variable domain: DVKVTQSSRYLVKRTGEKVFLECVQDMDHENMFWYRQDPGLGLRLIYFSYDVKMKEKGDIPEGYSVSREKKERFSLILESASTNQTSMYLCASRGREGRNEQFFGPGTRLTVL.

The chain has TRBV29-1 and TRBJ1-1; 7 bases are shared with TRBD1. CDR3 length: 12 amino acids. Germline V CDR1 and CDR2: SQVTM, ANQGSEA. V lost 8 bases to trimming and J lost 7 bases; unmatched junction nucleotides: 10. In DNA, the CDR3 is TGCAGCATCCAACAGGGGCTATTTGAAGCTTTCTTT. It codes for CSIQQGLFEAFF. Complete variable domain (other parts from reference TRBV29-1 and TRBJ1-1): SAVISQKPSRDICQRGTSLTIQCQVDSQVTMMFWYRQQPGQSLTLIATANQGSEATYESGFVIDKFPISRPNLTFSTLTVSNMSPEDSSIYLCSIQQGLFEAFFGQGTRLTVV.

The chain recombines TRBV5-3 with TRBJ1-5; a weak D match, TRBD1 (5 bases). TRBV5-3 is flagged as an ORF with uncertain function. The CDR3 sequence is 16 residues long. Trimming took 2 bases from V and 0 from J, leaving 12 bases between them. Written as DNA, the CDR3 is TGTGCCAGAAGCTTTACAGGTCTTGATAGCAATCAGCCCCAGCATTTT. Protein: CARSFTGLDSNQPQHF.

The chain joins TRBV6-5 to TRBJ2-5; D not certain. Germline V lookup: CDR1 MNHEY, CDR2 SVGAGI. Trimming shortened V by 2 bases and J by 5 bases, and 12 bases separated the two germline ends. The CDR3 is 14 amino acids. CDR3 sequence (DNA): TGTGCCAGCAGTTACGAGCAATACCGGGAGACCCAGTACTTC. Encoded protein: CASSYEQYRETQYF.

The chain couples TRBV9 to TRBJ2-3, with TRBD2 matching over 7 bases. This CDR3 has 13 amino acids. The V gene's germline CDR1 is SGDLS and CDR2 YYNGEE. The trim removed 6 bases at V and 5 bases at J, leaving 6 bases unmatched. The CDR3 DNA is TGTGCCAGCAACCGCGGGAGAGGAGATACGCAGTATTTT. Its protein is CASNRGRGDTQYF.

V usage is TRBV28 and J usage is TRBJ2-1, with 7 bases lining up with TRBD2. Germline CDR1 and CDR2: MDHEN and SYDVKM. This CDR3 contains 14 residues. Trimming took 6 bases from V and 3 from J; bases not matched to a gene: 5. The chain's CDR3 is CASRGAGNYNEQFF. The CDR3 nucleotides are TGTGCCAGCAGGGGAGCGGGAAACTACAATGAGCAGTTCTTC.

This clone has only one observation. The J gene is TRBJ2-7, the V gene TRBV5-1; possible D gene TRBD2, 6 bases. The CDR3 runs to 15 residues. The V and J ends lost 4 bases and 5 bases respectively, with 19 bases between them. Germline V CDR1 and CDR2: SGHRS, YFSETQ. CDR3 nucleotides: TGCGCCAGCAGCCCCCCTGGGGGGAGAGCCGACGAGCAGTACTTC. Translated: CASSPPGGRADEQYF.

The V call is TRBV2, the J call TRBJ2-4; D call uncertain. This CDR3 region has 12 residues. V lost 8 bases to trimming and J lost 0 bases, with 5 bases between them. Germline lookup yields CDR1 SNHLY and CDR2 FYNNEI. The CDR3 reads CASRVAKNIQYF. The CDR3 coding sequence is TGTGCCAGCCGGGTAGCCAAAAACATTCAGTACTTC.

This sequence joins TRBV7-6 and TRBJ2-1; the D gene is possibly TRBD2 (6 bases). This CDR3 has 13 residues. Germline CDR1 is SGHVS and CDR2 is FNYEAQ. V dropped 1 base and J dropped 9 bases, with 10 bases sitting between them. DNA of the CDR3: TGTGCCAGCAGCTTAGATTGGGGAGGTGAGCAGTTCTTC. Translated, it gives CASSLDWGGEQFF.

V gene TRBV29-1 combines with J gene TRBJ2-2; D is unclear. CDR1 and CDR2 (germline): SQVTM, ANQGSEA. CDR3 size: 14 residues. V dropped 8 bases and J dropped 0 bases, with 13 bases sitting between them. The CDR3 spells CSTRTRANTGELFF. As DNA, the CDR3 is TGCAGCACCCGGACGCGTGCGAACACCGGGGAGCTGTTTTTT.

The chain couples TRBV9 to TRBJ1-1; D ambiguous. Trimming removed 0 bases from V and 4 bases from J, with 10 bases in between. The CDR3 sequence is 14 residues long. In germline, CDR1 is SGDLS, CDR2 YYNGEE. CDR3 in DNA: TGTGCCAGCAGCGTAGGGCCTTTTAGCACTGAAGCTTTCTTT. Amino acids: CASSVGPFSTEAFF.

V is TRBV9 and J is TRBJ2-1; no clear D. Trimming took 0 bases from V and 10 from J, leaving 11 bases between them. CDR1 and CDR2 (germline): SGDLS, YYNGEE. CDR3 length: 13 residues. This CDR3 is CASSVALHGEQFF. In DNA, the CDR3 is TGTGCCAGCAGCGTAGCTTTACACGGGGAGCAGTTCTTC.

The rearrangement uses TRBV7-9 and TRBJ1-1, with TRBD1 matching 10 bases. Germline assignment: CDR1 SEHNR and CDR2 FQNEAQ (reference sequence). The CDR3 runs to 15 residues. J was trimmed by 5 bases and V by 5 bases; bases with no gene match: 8. The CDR3 DNA follows: TGTGCCAGCAGCACCCGACAGGGGGCAGATACTGAAGCTTTCTTT. Amino acids: CASSTRQGADTEAFF. The full variable domain, its missing parts supplied by reference TRBV7-9 and TRBJ1-1, is DTGVSQNPRHKITKRGQNVTFRCDPISEHNRLYWYRQTLGQGPEFLTYFQNEAQLEKSRLLSDRFSAERPKGSFSTLEIQRTEQGDSAMYLCASSTRQGADTEAFFGQGTRLTVV.

J is TRBJ1-1 and V is TRBV9, with D perhaps TRBD1 (6 bases). The germline CDR1 and CDR2 sequences are SGDLS and YYNGEE. The germline V and J ends were trimmed by 1 base and 0 bases, with 13 bases remaining between them. This CDR3 region has 16 residues. The CDR3 loop is CASSVQAGVLNTEAFF. The CDR3 coding sequence is TGTGCCAGCAGCGTACAGGCAGGGGTTCTGAACACTGAAGCTTTCTTT.

The gene calls are TRBV6-5 and TRBJ1-5; tentative D call: TRBD1 (5 bases). The germline V and J ends were trimmed by 0 bases and 6 bases, with 12 bases remaining between them. The CDR3 sequence is 15 residues long. Germline V lookup: CDR1 MNHEY, CDR2 SVGAGI. CDR3 sequence reads: CASSYSSQGGQPQHF. DNA of the CDR3: TGTGCCAGCAGTTACTCGAGCCAGGGCGGTCAGCCCCAGCATTTT.

The gene calls are TRBV4-1 and TRBJ2-1; the D call may be TRBD1 or TRBD2 (6 bases each). The CDR3 consists of 13 residues. V was trimmed by 6 bases and J by 11 bases, leaving 17 bases between them. Germline CDR1 and CDR2: MGHRA and YSYEKL. CDR3 residues: CASRSIEGGQQFF. CDR3 coding DNA: TGCGCCAGCAGGAGTATTGAGGGGGGCCAGCAGTTCTTC.

This CDR3 reads CASSVSGTTRQETQYF. The CDR3 DNA follows: TGTGCCAGCAGCGTATCCGGGACAACCCGCCAAGAGACCCAGTACTTC. This chain joins TRBV9 and TRBJ2-5, with D perhaps TRBD1 (6 bases). The CDR3 runs to 16 residues. The germline gives CDR1 SGDLS, CDR2 YYNGEE. The V and J ends lost 1 base and 1 base respectively, with 14 bases between them.

The gene calls are TRBV27 and TRBJ2-7; D might be TRBD1 (5 bases). The ends were cut back, 3 bases at V and 0 bases at J, with 15 bases in the middle. Germline CDR1 is MNHEY and CDR2 is SMNVEV (reference sequence). The CDR3 runs to 16 residues. Here the CDR3 reads CASSFPTETASYEQYF. CDR3 DNA sequence: TGTGCCAGCAGTTTCCCTACCGAGACAGCCTCCTACGAGCAGTACTTC.

V usage is TRBV19 and J usage is TRBJ1-2; 8 bases are a match to TRBD1. The CDR3 has 18 residues. Trimming at V came to 1 base and at J to 3 bases, leaving 13 bases not matched to a gene. Germline V gene data show CDR1 as LNHDA and CDR2 as SQIVND (reference sequence). The CDR3 loop is CASSIGETGVIMDYGYTF. DNA of the CDR3: TGTGCCAGTAGTATAGGGGAGACAGGGGTAATTATGGACTATGGCTACACCTTC. Full variable domain (outside the CDR3, taken from reference TRBV19 and TRBJ1-2): DGGITQSPKYLFRKEGQNVTLSCEQNLNHDAMYWYRQDPGQGLRLIYYSQIVNDFQKGDIAEGYSVSREKKESFPLTVTSAQKNPTAFYLCASSIGETGVIMDYGYTFGSGTRLTVV.

This rearrangement joins TRBV28 to TRBJ1-2; no definite D call. From germline, CDR1 is MDHEN and CDR2 SYDVKM. The V and J ends lost 2 bases and 3 bases respectively, with 10 bases between them. The CDR3 runs 14 residues. CDR3 sequence (DNA): TGTGCCAGCAGTTTACGTGGGCCCGACTATGGCTACACCTTC. As protein: CASSLRGPDYGYTF.

This clone was detected once. The chain links TRBV19 to TRBJ2-1, with a possible D match to TRBD2 (6 bases). Germline V gene lookup returns CDR1 LNHDA and CDR2 SQIVND (reference sequence). Trimming took off 5 bases at V and 14 bases at J, with 25 bases between the two ends. This CDR3 spans 15 amino acids. CDR3 nucleotides: TGTGCCAGTAGTTACGTCGATAGAAGAGGGTCGGGGGAGTTCTTC. It specifies CASSYVDRRGSGEFF.

The J gene is TRBJ2-7, the V gene TRBV14; no definite D call. Trimming left V 0 bases short and J 5 bases short, with 14 bases between. The CDR3 has 15 residues. Germline V gene data show CDR1 as SGHDN and CDR2 as FVKESK. Written as DNA, the CDR3 is TGTGCCAGCAGCCAAGAGACTCTAAACAACCACGAGCAGTACTTC. It is translated as CASSQETLNNHEQYF.

The chain couples TRBV6-6 to TRBJ2-6; D gene unclear. V lost 0 bases and J lost 4, with 4 bases in between. Germline V gene lookup returns CDR1 MNHNY and CDR2 SVGAGI (reference sequence). This CDR3 spans 14 amino acids. The CDR3 is CASSYSLGANVLTF. The CDR3 DNA reads as TGTGCCAGCAGTTACTCGTTGGGGGCCAACGTCCTGACTTTC.

The chain employs TRBV18 and TRBJ2-1; TRBD2 matches at 8 bases. This CDR3 contains 19 residues. After removal of 3 bases from V and 4 bases from J, the junction contained 17 bases not matched to a gene. Germline V gene data show CDR1 as KGHSH and CDR2 as LQKENI. In nucleotides, the CDR3 is TGTGCCAGCTCACCTAGGATTCTGCGGGAGGAAAATTATTACAATGAGCAGTTCTTC. Translated: CASSPRILREENYYNEQFF.

The rearrangement joins TRBV29-1 to TRBJ1-4, with no clear D. Germline V gene data show CDR1 as SQVTM and CDR2 as ANQGSEA. With 4 bases removed from V and 0 bases from J, the gap between germline ends came to 12 bases. The CDR3 has 15 amino acids. CDR3 bases: TGCAGCGTTGTGCGCGACGGTGCAACTAATGAAAAACTGTTTTTT. It is translated as CSVVRDGATNEKLFF.